This T cell receptor beta chain was identified during a study of T cell repertoires in cytomegalovirus infection. As to this clonotype: Its antigen is undetermined.

TCRdb called the reads again in MiXCR, with one record for every CDR3 protein. The sample holds 650,000 to 850,000 distinct CDR3 sequences, under 35% seen once. This receptor was taken from a human donor in good health (CMV status not recorded). Some clones in this sample may be carry-over from other donors' samples. The sequencing used cultured CD8+ T cells from PBMCs, collected from culture after CMV antigen stimulation.

The CDR3 is CASSLARGGNEQFF. The CDR3 DNA follows: TGTGCCAGCAGCTTAGCGCGGGGGGGTAATGAGCAGTTCTTC. This chain links TRBV7-6 with TRBJ2-1; 9 nucleotides align to TRBD2. The CDR3 has 14 residues. The V gene end was trimmed by 0 bases and the J gene end by 7 bases; junction bases not matched to a gene: 1. In germline, CDR1 is SGHVS, CDR2 FNYEAQ.